The present T cell receptor (beta chain) was sequenced within a study of cytomegalovirus exposure and HLA in healthy donors. Study-level information: Most donors, around 81% of around 400 genotyped, fell in the Caucasian-associated ancestry cluster.

The PCR employed 60 Vbeta primers together with 13 Jbeta primers. Data came from immunoSEQ multiplex PCR; TCRdb stores just in-frame clones and leaves some out. Here the sample spans under 200,000 clones, roughly 85% being singletons. This clonotype originated in a man in his fifties or sixties in good health and CMV-seropositive. The specimen sequenced was PBMCs.

The CDR3, as DNA: TGTGCCAGCAGTGACTCAGCAGGGCTTGGGGATGGCTACACCTTC. It specifies CASSDSAGLGDGYTF. The chain has TRBV6-4 and TRBJ1-2, with D possibly TRBD1 on 5 matching bases. This CDR3 comprises 15 residues. Trimming pared 0 bases from V and 6 bases from J, leaving 14 bases between. Germline V lookup: CDR1 MRHNA, CDR2 SNTAGT.